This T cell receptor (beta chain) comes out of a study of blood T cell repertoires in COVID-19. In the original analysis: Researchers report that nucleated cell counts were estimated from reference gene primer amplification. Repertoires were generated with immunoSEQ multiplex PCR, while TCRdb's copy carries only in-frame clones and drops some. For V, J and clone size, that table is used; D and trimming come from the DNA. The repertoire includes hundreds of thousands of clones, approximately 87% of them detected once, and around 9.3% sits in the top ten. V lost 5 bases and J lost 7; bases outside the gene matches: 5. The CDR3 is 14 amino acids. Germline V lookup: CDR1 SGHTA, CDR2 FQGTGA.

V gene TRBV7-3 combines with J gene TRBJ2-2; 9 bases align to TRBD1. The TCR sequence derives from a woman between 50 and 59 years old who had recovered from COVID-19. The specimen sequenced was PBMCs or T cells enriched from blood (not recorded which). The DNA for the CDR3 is TGTGCCAGCAGCCGGGACAGGGACGTCGGGGAGCTGTTTTTT. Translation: CASSRDRDVGELFF.